Following are 7 T cell receptor beta chains from one sample sequenced in a study of T cell responses to AZD1222 COVID-19 vaccine. Sequencing was performed with immunoSEQ multiplex PCR; in TCRdb, only in-frame clones are kept and a portion is missing. Here the sample spans some 140,000 clones, about 92% being singletons. Specimen: peripheral blood, collected on day 0 of AZD1222 vaccination. Receptors were obtained from an adult in good health.

The rearrangement joins TRBV5-4 to TRBJ2-2; no reliable D call. The CDR3 covers 15 residues. V shed 0 bases and J shed 6 bases, with 12 bases lying between them. Germline values: CDR1 SGHNT, CDR2 YYREEE (reference sequence). The CDR3 reads CASSLDGPRPGELFF. The DNA for the CDR3 is TGTGCCAGCAGCTTGGACGGGCCCCGGCCCGGGGAGCTGTTTTTT.

This chain joins TRBV5-6 and TRBJ2-7; D not certain. This CDR3 contains 15 residues. Germline CDR1 and CDR2: SGHDT and YYEEEE. Trimming stripped 0 bases from V and 2 bases from J, with 12 bases between. CDR3 sequence: CASSLARRVAYEQYF. DNA of the CDR3: TGTGCCAGCAGCTTGGCCCGACGAGTCGCCTACGAGCAGTACTTC. The variable domain in full, completed from reference TRBV5-6 and TRBJ2-7, reads DAGVTQSPTHLIKTRGQQVTLRCSPKSGHDTVSWYQQALGQGPQFIFQYYEEEERQRGNFPDRFSGHQFPNYSSELNVNALLLGDSALYLCASSLARRVAYEQYFGPGTRLTVT.

A single count supports this clone. The V gene is TRBV6-1, the J gene TRBJ1-4; 10 bases agree with TRBD1. Per germline, CDR1 MNHNS and CDR2 SASEGT. Trimming cost V 4 bases and J 6 bases; bases outside gene matches: 5. There are 15 residues in the CDR3. The CDR3 spells CASSAAGTGDEKLFF. The CDR3 DNA follows: TGTGCCAGCAGTGCAGCCGGGACAGGGGATGAAAAACTGTTTTTT.

The chain has TRBV30 and TRBJ1-2; 8 nucleotides align to TRBD1. The CDR3 totals 12 residues. CDR1 and CDR2 (germline): GTSNPN, SVGIG (reference sequence). Trimming cost V 5 bases and J 6 bases; bases outside gene matches: 5. CDR3 nucleotides: TGTGCCTGGGAGCTGGACAGGGATGGCTACACCTTC. The encoded protein is CAWELDRDGYTF.

The chain has TRBV5-1 and TRBJ1-1; TRBD1 matches 9 bases. CDR3 length: 14 residues. Germline V gene sequence: CDR1 SGHRS, CDR2 YFSETQ. V shed 6 bases and J 1 base; nucleotides not matched to a gene: 4. The CDR3 DNA sequence: TGCGCCAGCATCTCGGGACAGGGGAACACTGAAGCTTTCTTT. As protein: CASISGQGNTEAFF.

The chain uses TRBV5-1 and TRBJ2-1; TRBD2 matches at 9 bases. This CDR3 is built from 16 residues. Germline CDR1 reads SGHRS; CDR2 reads YFSETQ. Unmatched junction bases numbered 4, after V lost 0 bases and J lost 3 bases. In nucleotides, the CDR3 is TGCGCCAGCAGCTTGGCGCGGGGGGGGCTCTACAATGAGCAGTTCTTC. The encoded protein is CASSLARGGLYNEQFF.

This chain connects TRBV27 to TRBJ1-1; D perhaps matches TRBD1 (5 bases). CDR3 length equals 13 residues. V was cut by 6 bases and J by 7 bases, with 15 bases left in between. Germline V gives CDR1 MNHEY, CDR2 SMNVEV (reference sequence). The CDR3 loop is CASSRDPSFEAFF. As DNA, the CDR3 is TGTGCCAGCAGCCGGGACCCATCATTTGAAGCTTTCTTT.